Following are 19 T cell receptor beta chains from one sample sequenced in a study of shared clonotypes between healthy human individuals. Assay: immunoSEQ multiplex PCR; the TCRdb copy retains only in-frame clones and omits some. The data show around 700,000 clones, with around 72% seen just once and about 1.7% held by the top ten. Material: memory CD4+ T cells sorted from blood. The subset here: CD45RA-negative fraction. These receptor sequences come from a woman younger than 45 in good health.

This clone was counted only a few times. A much larger clone lies a single base off, so this may be a read error. DNA of the CDR3: TGTGCCAGCAGGGGGACAGCTTATAGCAATCAGCCCCAGCATTTT. Encoded protein: CASRGTAYSNQPQHF. The chain combines TRBV6-9 with TRBJ1-5; 7 positions agree with TRBD1. In germline, CDR1 is MNHGY, CDR2 SVAAGI. V lost 6 bases, J lost 0 bases, and 5 bases stayed unmatched. The CDR3 runs to 15 residues.

This clone was counted at least ten times. The chain couples TRBV2 to TRBJ1-2; TRBD1 agrees at 10 bases. Germline values: CDR1 SNHLY, CDR2 FYNNEI. Trimming removed 6 bases from V and 4 bases from J; junction bases left unmatched: 8. This CDR3 is 15 amino acids long. The chain's CDR3 is CASSADRGGSYGYTF. CDR3 sequence (DNA): TGTGCCAGCAGCGCGGACAGGGGGGGTAGCTATGGCTACACCTTC.

This chain joins TRBV14 and TRBJ2-7; D not certain. Germline CDR1 SGHDN, CDR2 FVKESK. The CDR3 sequence is 14 residues long. The germline V and J ends were trimmed by 4 bases and 1 base, with 11 bases remaining between them. This CDR3 is CASSRYGSSYEQYF. DNA of the CDR3: TGTGCCAGCAGCCGGTACGGCAGTTCCTACGAGCAGTACTTC.

This chain connects TRBV19 to TRBJ1-2, with TRBD1 identical over 9 bases. The germline V gene encodes CDR1 LNHDA and CDR2 SQIVND (reference sequence). V was clipped by 6 bases and J by 3 bases; unmatched bases: 5. The CDR3 is 14 residues long. The CDR3 coding sequence is TGTGCCAGTAGACGGGACAGGGTCGACTATGGCTACACCTTC. This gives the protein CASRRDRVDYGYTF.

This rearrangement joins TRBV18 to TRBJ2-5; TRBD2 aligns across 10 bases. V lost 5 bases, J lost 5 bases, and 11 bases stayed unmatched. The CDR3 is 16 residues long. Germline loops: CDR1 KGHSH, CDR2 LQKENI. The CDR3 here is CASSSQAGGFLETQYF. The CDR3 nucleotides read TGTGCCAGCTCATCCCAAGCGGGAGGGTTTCTGGAGACCCAGTACTTC.

This chain connects TRBV6-4 to TRBJ1-2, with 9 bases fitting TRBD1. The CDR3 length is 14 residues. Germline CDR1 and CDR2: MRHNA and SNTAGT. V shed 7 bases and J 7 bases; nucleotides not matched to a gene: 10. CDR3 protein: CASTIRDRVFGYTF. CDR3 nucleotide sequence: TGTGCCAGCACTATCCGGGACAGGGTTTTTGGCTACACCTTC.

This clone was seen repeatedly, ten times or more. Different DNA sequences within this sample yield the same CDR3. The J gene is TRBJ1-1, the V gene TRBV7-9; no firm D call. Between the trimmed V and J ends, which lost 1 base and 0 bases, there was a span of 6 bases. Germline lookup yields CDR1 SEHNR and CDR2 FQNEAQ (reference sequence). The CDR3 consists of 14 residues. This chain's CDR3 is CASSLERVNTEAFF. CDR3 bases: TGTGCCAGCAGCTTAGAACGGGTGAACACTGAAGCTTTCTTT.

This clone was picked up a small number of times. This sequence joins TRBV11-2 and TRBJ1-1; possible D gene TRBD1, 6 bases. CDR3 length: 12 residues. V lost 3 bases, J lost 11 bases, and 13 bases lay in between. Per the germline V gene, CDR1 is SGHAT and CDR2 is FQNNGV. The CDR3: CASSFTGSRAFF. The CDR3 DNA follows: TGTGCCAGCAGCTTCACAGGGTCCCGGGCTTTCTTT. The full variable domain, completed using reference TRBV11-2 and TRBJ1-1, is EAGVAQSPRYKIIEKRQSVAFWCNPISGHATLYWYQQILGQGPKLLIQFQNNGVVDDSQLPKDRFSAERLKGVDSTLKIQPAKLEDSAVYLCASSFTGSRAFFGQGTRLTVV.

V usage is TRBV5-1 and J usage is TRBJ2-7, with D perhaps TRBD2 (6 bases). CDR3 length: 17 amino acids. CDR1 and CDR2 (germline): SGHRS, YFSETQ. V was cut by 0 bases and J by 5 bases, with 21 bases left in between. CDR3 residues: CASSLGAAGLGAHEQYF. In DNA, the CDR3 is TGCGCCAGCAGCTTGGGTGCAGCGGGTCTTGGCGCCCACGAGCAGTACTTC. Drawing the rest from reference TRBV5-1 and TRBJ2-7, the complete variable domain is KAGVTQTPRYLIKTRGQQVTLSCSPISGHRSVSWYQQTPGQGLQFLFEYFSETQRNKGNFPGRFSGRQFSNSRSEMNVSTLELGDSALYLCASSLGAAGLGAHEQYFGPGTRLTVT.

This chain joins TRBV7-7 and TRBJ2-7; 11 bases align to TRBD1. Germline lookup yields CDR1 SSHAT and CDR2 FNYEAQ (reference sequence). The ends lost 4 bases at V and 2 bases at J; junction bases unmatched: 4. This CDR3 has 15 amino acids. The CDR3 DNA reads as TGTGCCAGCAGCTCGGGGACAGGGGGGGCCTACGAGCAGTACTTC. It specifies CASSSGTGGAYEQYF.

This clone was recorded at least ten times. For the CDR3, the DNA is TGTGCCAGCAGCCCCGGCTGGACAGGGGGCTACAATGAGCAGTTCTTC. It codes for CASSPGWTGGYNEQFF. This chain joins TRBV7-6 and TRBJ2-1; 10 bases are shared with TRBD1. Per germline, CDR1 SGHVS and CDR2 FNYEAQ. This CDR3 contains 16 residues. J gave up 3 bases and V 5 bases, and 7 bases lay outside the gene matches.

This clone was recorded at least ten times. The DNA for the CDR3 is TGTGCCAGCAGCCAAGTTGGGCAGGGTAGGGATCAGCCCCAGCATTTT. It encodes CASSQVGQGRDQPQHF. This chain uses TRBV4-2 with TRBJ1-5, with D possibly matching TRBD1 (5 bases). V was pared by 1 base and J by 5 bases, with 15 bases between. Germline values: CDR1 LGHNA, CDR2 YNFKEQ. This CDR3 is built from 16 residues.

The genes are TRBV6-1 and TRBJ1-1; the match to TRBD1 covers 11 bases. Germline V gene lookup returns CDR1 MNHNS and CDR2 SASEGT. V shed 3 bases and J 6 bases; nucleotides not matched to a gene: 6. This CDR3 is 15 amino acids long. The CDR3 is CASSDGGQGVSEAFF. The CDR3 DNA sequence: TGTGCCAGCAGTGACGGGGGACAGGGGGTGTCTGAAGCTTTCTTT.

The rearrangement joins TRBV7-3 to TRBJ1-2; D unclear. Germline V CDR1 and CDR2: SGHTA, FQGTGA. Trimming shortened V by 0 bases and J by 5 bases, and 4 bases separated the two germline ends. The CDR3 is 12 amino acids. The CDR3 nucleotides read TGTGCCAGCAGCTTAACAGGGTATGGCTACACCTTC. Translation gives CASSLTGYGYTF.

CDR3 sequence reads: CVRSSREVGQPQHF. The CDR3, as DNA: TGTGTCAGAAGCTCCAGGGAGGTGGGTCAGCCCCAGCATTTT. V usage is TRBV7-5 and J usage is TRBJ1-5. TRBV7-5 is classified as a pseudogene. There are 14 residues in the CDR3.

This clone has more than one count but fewer than ten. The chain combines TRBV18 with TRBJ2-2, with D possibly matching TRBD2 (5 bases). This CDR3 region has 14 residues. Germline V gene lookup returns CDR1 KGHSH and CDR2 LQKENI. V shed 2 bases and J shed 6 bases, with 10 bases lying between them. Here the CDR3 DNA reads TGTGCCAGCTCACCATCTCCCGGGGCCGGGGAGCTGTTTTTT. Translating gives CASSPSPGAGELFF.

In DNA, the CDR3 is TGTGCCAGCTCACCAAACCCAGCGGGGCCAAGCGAAAAACTGTTTTTT. Protein sequence: CASSPNPAGPSEKLFF. This chain links TRBV18 with TRBJ1-4; D may be TRBD1 (5 bases). Trimming removed 2 bases at V and 8 bases at J, with 18 bases between. This CDR3 is 16 amino acids long. Germline-derived CDR1 and CDR2 are KGHSH and LQKENI.

The chain has TRBV6-6 and TRBJ2-2; 9 bases map to TRBD1. Looked up from germline, CDR1 is MNHNY and CDR2 is SVGAGI (reference sequence). The V and J ends lost 8 bases and 4 bases, in that order; junction bases with no gene match: 5. CDR3 length: 14 amino acids. The chain's CDR3 is CASRDRESTGELFF. CDR3 nucleotide sequence: TGTGCCAGCCGGGACAGGGAAAGCACCGGGGAGCTGTTTTTT.

The count of this clone is one. The V gene is TRBV6-5, the J gene TRBJ1-5; D is unclear. The V end lost 6 bases, the J end lost 4 bases, and 16 bases lay between the germline ends. CDR3 length: 15 amino acids. Germline V lookup: CDR1 MNHEY, CDR2 SVGAGI. The CDR3 bases are TGTGCCAGCAGACGGGAATCGATGCCAAATCAGCCCCAGCATTTT. Protein product: CASRRESMPNQPQHF.